Listed here are 31 T cell receptor beta chains from one sample, sequenced in a study of blood T cells in healthy people across ages. Then a second PCR, running roughly 7 to 11 cycles, was carried out with a sample-barcoded 5' primer and a J-beta primer mix. TCRdb itself ran the 5' RACE reads through MiXCR, one entry per CDR3 protein. The profile shows fewer than 950,000 distinct CDR3 sequences, approximately 35% of them singletons. The sequenced sample was blood. Receptors originate from a man aged 18-30 years in good health.

This rearrangement joins TRBV20-1 to TRBJ2-1; a weak D match, TRBD1 (6 bases). There are 15 residues in the CDR3. In germline, CDR1 is DFQATT, CDR2 SNEGSKA (reference sequence). Trimming cost V 1 base and J 4 bases, with 14 bases left between them. Here the CDR3 DNA reads TGCAGTGCTAGAGCCGACAGGTCGATGTACAATGAGCAGTTCTTC. It encodes CSARADRSMYNEQFF.

This clonotype appeared a few times. This rearrangement joins TRBV30 to TRBJ1-1; D is unclear. Trimming cost V 4 bases and J 2 bases, with 8 bases left between them. The CDR3 loop spans 12 amino acids. Germline V gene lookup returns CDR1 GTSNPN and CDR2 SVGIG (reference sequence). This CDR3 reads CAWNGVNTEAFF. As DNA, the CDR3 is TGTGCCTGGAATGGGGTAAACACTGAAGCTTTCTTT.

The chain joins TRBV7-2 to TRBJ2-5, with 8 bases aligning to TRBD2. The germline V gene encodes CDR1 SGHTA and CDR2 FQGNSA. After removal of 5 bases from V and 11 bases from J, the junction contained 10 bases not matched to a gene. This CDR3 region has 13 residues. The CDR3 coding sequence is TGTGCCAGCAGCCAGACTAGCGAGGGGGAGCAGTACTTC. Its protein is CASSQTSEGEQYF.

The chain couples TRBV6-5 to TRBJ1-2; D is unresolved. The CDR3 is made up of 15 amino acids. Germline CDR1 and CDR2: MNHEY and SVGAGI. V was pared by 0 bases and J by 2 bases, with 10 bases between. CDR3 loop: CASSYSPSQNYGYTF. The CDR3 nucleotides read TGTGCCAGCAGTTACTCGCCCTCACAAAACTATGGCTACACCTTC.

By share, this clonotype ranks as medium-sized. The rearrangement links TRBV5-1 to TRBJ2-1, with D hard to call. From germline, CDR1 is SGHRS and CDR2 YFSETQ. With 4 bases removed from V and 4 bases from J, the gap between germline ends came to 9 bases. The CDR3 runs 13 residues. In nucleotides, the CDR3 is TGCGCCAGCAGCGTGTGGGGTTACAATGAGCAGTTCTTC. Amino acids: CASSVWGYNEQFF.

Only a few counts were recorded for this clonotype. V gene TRBV6-4 combines with J gene TRBJ2-7, with D tentatively TRBD1 (6 bases). Germline assignment: CDR1 MRHNA and CDR2 SNTAGT. Trimming shortened V by 5 bases and J by 0 bases, and 14 bases separated the two germline ends. This CDR3 is built from 15 residues. CDR3 amino acids: CASSLDSGSSYEQYF. In nucleotides, the CDR3 is TGTGCCAGCAGTTTGGACAGTGGGAGCTCCTACGAGCAGTACTTC.

In this sample, this clonotype turned up many times. The J gene is TRBJ1-2, the V gene TRBV10-3; D remains unclear. Trimming took 2 bases from V and 8 from J, leaving 12 bases between them. This CDR3 is 13 amino acids long. Looked up from germline, CDR1 is ENHRY and CDR2 is SYGVKD. The chain's CDR3 is CAISEPSLSGYTF. The CDR3, as DNA: TGTGCCATCAGTGAGCCCAGCCTCTCGGGCTACACCTTC.

This chain uses TRBV20-1 with TRBJ2-3; tentatively, D is TRBD2 (7 bases). The ends were cut back, 6 bases at V and 0 bases at J, with 19 bases in the middle. CDR1 is DFQATT and CDR2 is SNEGSKA in the germline V gene (reference sequence). The CDR3 totals 16 residues. CDR3 sequence reads: CSASGWRGPSTDTQYF. The CDR3 DNA reads as TGCAGTGCGAGCGGATGGCGGGGGCCTAGCACAGATACGCAGTATTTT.

Only a few counts were recorded for this clonotype. The chain is built from TRBV15 and TRBJ2-1; tentatively, D is TRBD1 or TRBD2 (5 bases each). The CDR3 consists of 15 residues. The germline gives CDR1 LNHNV, CDR2 YYDKDF (reference sequence). V was pared by 0 bases and J by 6 bases, with 12 bases between. The CDR3 spells CATSRDLAGSNEQFF. The CDR3 DNA reads TGTGCCACCAGCAGAGATTTGGCAGGGAGCAATGAGCAGTTCTTC.

The CDR3 DNA sequence: TGCGCCAGCGGCCCTGGCTCCTACAATGAGCAGTACTTC. It translates to CASGPGSYNEQYF. The genes are TRBV5-1 and TRBJ2-1, with no clear D. The end of the DNA aligns better with TRBJ2-7, so the J call may be wrong. The CDR3 is 13 residues long. The germline V gene encodes CDR1 SGHRS and CDR2 YFSETQ.

This clonotype turned up a few times. This chain uses TRBV5-5 with TRBJ2-3; D is unclear. The germline gives CDR1 SGHKS, CDR2 YYEKEE (reference sequence). The CDR3 covers 14 residues. The V end was cut by 4 bases, the J end by 0 bases, with 9 bases between. In DNA form, the CDR3 reads TGTGCCAGCAGCAGCGAGTCTAGCACAGATACGCAGTATTTT. Translating it yields CASSSESSTDTQYF.

The chain uses TRBV9 and TRBJ1-1; TRBD1 is a possible D gene (6 bases). The germline V gene has CDR1 SGDLS and CDR2 YYNGEE. Trimming took 4 bases from V and 1 from J, leaving 17 bases between them. There are 16 residues in the CDR3. The CDR3 coding sequence is TGTGCCAGCAGCTTCAACCCGCTGACAGGGAACACTGAAGCTTTCTTT. Its protein is CASSFNPLTGNTEAFF.

To note about this clonotype: Germline and junction disagree at one end, which may indicate a read error. V is TRBV11-2 and J is TRBJ2-1; perhaps D is TRBD1 or TRBD2 (5 bases each). Germline V gene lookup returns CDR1 SGHAT and CDR2 FQNNGV. The CDR3 has 14 residues. CDR3 in amino acids: CANSPRLGPNEQFF. CDR3 nucleotide sequence: TGTGCCAACAGCCCAAGACTGGGACCGAATGAGCAGTTCTTC.

The chain is built from TRBV15 and TRBJ2-1; D remains ambiguous. Germline values: CDR1 LNHNV, CDR2 YYDKDF (reference sequence). V lost 4 bases and J lost 4, with 8 bases in between. This CDR3 has 13 residues. The CDR3 DNA sequence: TGTGCCACCAGCAACGACCTTTACAATGAGCAGTTCTTC. It is translated as CATSNDLYNEQFF.

This clonotype has only a few counts. CDR3 sequence (DNA): TGCGCCAGCAGTTGGGCAGGCACAGATACGCAGTATTTT. Protein product: CASSWAGTDTQYF. The genes are TRBV5-1 and TRBJ2-3; D is unresolved. CDR1 is SGHRS and CDR2 is YFSETQ in the germline V gene. V dropped 5 bases and J dropped 1 base, with 8 bases sitting between them. This CDR3 spans 13 amino acids.

About this clonotype: A read error may explain this, as a much larger clone is one base away. The chain joins TRBV20-1 to TRBJ2-7, with D uncertain. The J call may be faulty, since TRBJ2-5 better matches the DNA end. Germline-derived CDR1 and CDR2 are DFQATT and SNEGSKA (reference sequence). The CDR3 loop spans 13 amino acids. The CDR3 DNA reads as TGCAGTGCTGATAGGACCCTGACGGAGACCCAGTACTTC. Its protein is CSADRTLTETQYF.

The V and J genes are TRBV5-1 and TRBJ2-7, with 13 bases aligning to TRBD2. Germline lookup yields CDR1 SGHRS and CDR2 YFSETQ. This CDR3 is 18 amino acids long. Unmatched junction bases numbered 17, after V lost 4 bases and J lost 7 bases. This CDR3 reads CASSASGTSGAPGNEQYF. The CDR3 nucleotides are TGCGCCAGCAGCGCTTCCGGGACTAGCGGGGCCCCGGGCAATGAGCAGTACTTC.

The CDR3 is CSALLAGGSHNEQYF. The DNA of the CDR3 is TGCAGTGCTCTACTAGCGGGGGGGAGCCACAATGAGCAGTACTTC. The chain links TRBV20-1 to TRBJ2-5; 13 bases fit TRBD2. The germline V gene encodes CDR1 DFQATT and CDR2 SNEGSKA (reference sequence). V dropped 5 bases and J dropped 11; count of bases not matched to a gene: 14. CDR3 length: 15 residues.

This clonotype has more than one count but fewer than ten. This rearrangement joins TRBV20-1 to TRBJ1-2; 8 bases are a match to TRBD1. The J segment lost 12 bases and the V segment lost 0 bases, leaving 9 bases of the junction unmatched. Germline CDR1 is DFQATT and CDR2 is SNEGSKA (reference sequence). This CDR3 is built from 13 residues. CDR3 DNA: TGCAGTGCTAGAGATTTGGACAGGGAAGCTCACACCTTC. Amino acids: CSARDLDREAHTF.

Comments on this clonotype: A much larger clone is a single base away; this may be a read error. J is TRBJ2-3 and V is TRBV7-2; D possibly corresponds to TRBD1 (6 bases). The germline gives CDR1 SGHTA, CDR2 FQGNSA. V was shortened by 5 bases and J by 4 bases, with 10 bases between the two germline ends. This CDR3 spans 13 amino acids. CDR3 coding DNA: TGTGCCAGCAGCGTACAGGGTTCAGATACGCAGTATTTT. It specifies CASSVQGSDTQYF.

The chain couples TRBV9 to TRBJ1-6, with 12 bases matching TRBD1. V was pared by 0 bases and J by 6 bases, with 1 base of the junction left unmatched. The CDR3 is made up of 16 amino acids. The germline gives CDR1 SGDLS, CDR2 YYNGEE. The CDR3 region has the DNA TGTGCCAGCAGCGTAGGGGGACAGGGGGCTAATTCACCCCTCCACTTT. Amino acid sequence: CASSVGGQGANSPLHF. Variable domain in full (rest from reference TRBV9 and TRBJ1-6): DSGVTQTPKHLITATGQRVTLRCSPRSGDLSVYWYQQSLDQGLQFLIQYYNGEERAKGNILERFSAQQFPDLHSELNLSSLELGDSALYFCASSVGGQGANSPLHFGNGTRLTVT.

This clonotype was observed a handful of times. The chain couples TRBV11-2 to TRBJ1-4; D is ambiguous. Trimming cost V 5 bases and J 8 bases, with 18 bases left between them. CDR3 size: 15 residues. Looked up from germline, CDR1 is SGHAT and CDR2 is FQNNGV. DNA for the CDR3: TGTGCCAGCAGCCCACCAGGCGCCTATAAGGAAAAACTGTTTTTT. Its translation: CASSPPGAYKEKLFF.

This clonotype was counted between two and nine times. This chain uses TRBV27 with TRBJ1-1; D call uncertain. Germline loops: CDR1 MNHEY, CDR2 SMNVEV (reference sequence). Trimming took 5 bases from V and 11 from J, leaving 15 bases between them. The CDR3 length is 12 residues. The CDR3 region is CASSQREGRAFF. CDR3 sequence (DNA): TGTGCCAGCAGTCAAAGAGAGGGTCGGGCTTTCTTT.

This clonotype was seen at least ten times. The CDR3 loop reads CASSPRANEKLFF. The CDR3 DNA reads as TGTGCCAGCAGTCCCCGAGCTAATGAAAAACTGTTTTTT. The chain uses TRBV12-3 or TRBV12-4 and TRBJ1-4; D unclear. There are 13 residues in the CDR3. Between the trimmed V and J ends, which lost 5 bases and 3 bases, there was a span of 7 bases.

This clonotype was seen a few times. The gene calls are TRBV11-3 and TRBJ2-1; no definite D call. The J call is doubtful: the DNA matches TRBJ2-7 better. Germline values: CDR1 SGHNT, CDR2 YENEEA. This CDR3 comprises 14 residues. The CDR3 region is CASSLGESYNEQYF. The CDR3 nucleotides read TGTGCCAGCAGCTTAGGCGAGTCCTACAATGAGCAGTACTTC.

Only a few counts were recorded for this clonotype. The rearrangement links TRBV6-1 to TRBJ1-1; D might be TRBD1 (6 bases). Per the germline V gene, CDR1 is MNHNS and CDR2 is SASEGT. The CDR3 is 13 amino acids. With 11 bases removed from V and 3 bases from J, the gap between germline ends came to 16 bases. The chain's CDR3 is CASTSRGDTEAFF. CDR3 sequence (DNA): TGTGCCTCTACGTCTAGGGGGGACACTGAAGCTTTCTTT.

This clonotype was observed a single time. This chain uses TRBV20-1 with TRBJ1-5; D possibly corresponds to TRBD1 (5 bases). In germline, CDR1 is DFQATT, CDR2 SNEGSKA (reference sequence). Trimming removed 1 base from V and 6 bases from J, with 13 bases in between. The CDR3 extends over 14 amino acids. CDR3 loop: CSARVEGASQPQHF. CDR3 sequence (DNA): TGCAGTGCTAGAGTTGAAGGGGCTTCTCAGCCCCAGCATTTT.

Details on this clonotype: Its ends do not fully match the called genes, so a read error is possible. The chain uses TRBV4-3 and TRBJ2-3; no reliable D call. This CDR3 has 14 amino acids. Germline assignment: CDR1 LGHNA and CDR2 YSLEER. This CDR3 is CASSHQDVTDTQYF. The CDR3 bases are TGCGCCAGCAGCCACCAGGACGTCACAGATACACAGTATTTT.

This chain uses TRBV7-2 with TRBJ2-3, with 8 bases that match TRBD1. The CDR3 loop spans 16 amino acids. Germline-derived CDR1 and CDR2 are SGHTA and FQGNSA. Trimming at V came to 0 bases and at J to 2 bases, leaving 4 bases not matched to a gene. The CDR3: CASSLAGTGPTDTQYF. Here the CDR3 DNA reads TGTGCCAGCAGCTTAGCAGGGACAGGACCCACAGATACGCAGTATTTT. Using reference TRBV7-2 and TRBJ2-3 for the parts outside the CDR3, the full variable domain is GAGVSQSPSNKVTEKGKDVELRCDPISGHTALYWYRQSLGQGLEFLIYFQGNSAPDKSGLPSDRFSAERTGGSVSTLTIQRTQQEDSAVYLCASSLAGTGPTDTQYFGPGTRLTVL.

This clonotype has only a few counts. The J gene is TRBJ2-6, the V gene TRBV6-2 or TRBV6-3, with 9 bases lining up with TRBD2. This CDR3 has 17 residues. CDR1 is MNHEY and CDR2 is SVGEGT in the germline V gene. V was clipped by 6 bases and J by 0 bases; unmatched bases: 6. As DNA, the CDR3 is TGTGCCAGCAGCAGACTAGCGGAGGTCTCTGGGGCCAACGTCCTGACTTTC. Protein sequence: CASSRLAEVSGANVLTF.

V gene TRBV12-3 or TRBV12-4 combines with J gene TRBJ2-1; 12 bases line up with TRBD2. This CDR3 is built from 16 residues. Trimming took 5 bases from V and 7 from J; bases not matched to a gene: 9. CDR3 sequence (DNA): TGTGCCAGCAGTCTGACTAGCGGGGGCCTCAGGAATGAGCAGTTCTTC. Amino acid sequence: CASSLTSGGLRNEQFF.